The 14 T cell receptor beta chains given below trace back to one sample, sequenced in a study of radiation and T cells in renal cell carcinoma. TCRdb's table, derived via immunoSEQ multiplex PCR, lists solely in-frame clones and lacks some. The data hold 150,000 or so clones, with over 75% observed a single time. Time point meaning: baseline pretreatment blood. Treatment defined: 15 Gy SBRT to primary tumor, nephrectomy 4 weeks later. This specimen was blood, taken from a patient whose treatment included radiotherapy and nephrectomy. The source is a woman in her forties or fifties with renal cell carcinoma.

This chain connects TRBV6-1 to TRBJ2-5; 7 bases line up with TRBD1. Trimming took 1 base from V and 2 from J; bases not matched to a gene: 7. The germline V gene encodes CDR1 MNHNS and CDR2 SASEGT. This CDR3 contains 16 residues. CDR3 in DNA: TGTGCCAGCAGTGAAGGTGGACAGGTATTACAAGAGACCCAGTACTTC. It translates to CASSEGGQVLQETQYF.

This chain connects TRBV14 to TRBJ1-6; D may be TRBD1 (6 bases). CDR3 length: 13 residues. Germline CDR1 reads SGHDN; CDR2 reads FVKESK. Between the trimmed V and J ends, which lost 6 bases and 12 bases, there was a span of 15 bases. CDR3 DNA: TGTGCCAGCAGTTCTCAGGGGTCCTTACCCCTCCACTTT. This encodes CASSSQGSLPLHF.

The chain links TRBV28 to TRBJ2-7; 7 nucleotides align to TRBD1. The ends lost 9 bases at V and 3 bases at J; junction bases unmatched: 5. The CDR3 length is 12 residues. In germline, CDR1 is MDHEN, CDR2 SYDVKM. CDR3 nucleotides: TGTGCCAGACAGGGGTTCAACTACGAGCAGTACTTC. It encodes CARQGFNYEQYF. Using reference TRBV28 and TRBJ2-7 for the parts outside the CDR3, the full variable domain is DVKVTQSSRYLVKRTGEKVFLECVQDMDHENMFWYRQDPGLGLRLIYFSYDVKMKEKGDIPEGYSVSREKKERFSLILESASTNQTSMYLCARQGFNYEQYFGPGTRLTVT.

This clone was observed once. V gene TRBV11-2 combines with J gene TRBJ2-3, with D perhaps matching TRBD2 (5 bases). With 0 bases removed from V and 10 bases from J, the gap between germline ends came to 14 bases. The V gene's germline CDR1 is SGHAT and CDR2 FQNNGV. The CDR3 is 14 amino acids. CDR3 coding DNA: TGTGCCAGCAGCTTAGAACGCGGGTCAGCCGCGCAGTATTTT. Translated: CASSLERGSAAQYF.

The chain recombines TRBV4-1 with TRBJ2-4, with 11 bases identical to TRBD2. Germline-derived CDR1 and CDR2 are MGHRA and YSYEKL. The CDR3 is 17 amino acids. The ends lost 2 bases at V and 0 bases at J; junction bases unmatched: 3. As DNA, the CDR3 is TGCGCCAGCAGCCAACCAACTAGCGGGGGAGCCAAAAACATTCAGTACTTC. Its translation: CASSQPTSGGAKNIQYF.

This clone was counted a few times. The V gene is TRBV30, the J gene TRBJ1-1; tentative D call: TRBD1 (5 bases). CDR3 length equals 13 residues. Germline assignment: CDR1 GTSNPN and CDR2 SVGIG (reference sequence). V was pared by 4 bases and J by 11 bases, with 20 bases between. This CDR3 reads CAWTLGAGGAAFF. The DNA for the CDR3 is TGTGCCTGGACGTTAGGGGCTGGGGGAGCGGCTTTCTTT.

The chain joins TRBV6-1 to TRBJ1-1; D remains unclear. The CDR3 sequence is 14 residues long. From germline, CDR1 is MNHNS and CDR2 SASEGT. V dropped 7 bases and J dropped 11 bases, with 23 bases sitting between them. For the CDR3, the DNA is TGTGCCAGCACCCCCAGCAGGCCTACCCCGGTCGCTTTCTTT. It specifies CASTPSRPTPVAFF.

CDR3 sequence: CAWDGINQPQHF. In nucleotides, the CDR3 is TGTGCCTGGGACGGTATCAATCAGCCCCAGCATTTT. The chain links TRBV30 to TRBJ1-5; D is unclear. V was clipped by 5 bases and J by 3 bases, with 8 bases between them. CDR1 and CDR2 from the germline V gene are GTSNPN and SVGIG (reference sequence). The CDR3 is 12 residues long. The entire variable domain, with the rest obtained from reference TRBV30 and TRBJ1-5, is as follows: SQTIHQWPATLVQPVGSPLSLECTVEGTSNPNLYWYRQAAGRGLQLLFYSVGIGQISSEVPQNLSASRPQDRQFILSSKKLLLSDSGFYLCAWDGINQPQHFGDGTRLSIL.

J is TRBJ1-2 and V is TRBV25-1, with D perhaps TRBD1 (5 bases). V dropped 3 bases and J dropped 8 bases, with 7 bases sitting between them. From germline, CDR1 is MGHDK and CDR2 SYGVNS. The CDR3 is made up of 11 amino acids. CDR3 coding DNA: TGTGCCAGCAGTGAGGGGCTGGGCTACACCTTC. This translates into CASSEGLGYTF.

This chain links TRBV6-6 with TRBJ2-2; D gene uncertain. CDR3 length: 15 amino acids. Germline CDR1 is MNHNY and CDR2 is SVGAGI (reference sequence). The V and J ends lost 8 bases and 2 bases respectively, with 15 bases between them. CDR3 bases: TGTGCCAGCGTTAACGGGCCCATAAACACCGGGGAGCTGTTTTTT. Encoded protein: CASVNGPINTGELFF.

The chain couples TRBV13 to TRBJ2-4; 10 positions match TRBD1. The V segment lost 3 bases and the J segment 8 bases; nucleotides outside the gene matches: 1. Germline loops: CDR1 PRHDT, CDR2 FYEKMQ (reference sequence). The CDR3 is 13 amino acids. CDR3 bases: TGTGCCAGCAGCTTGACAGGGGGCCACATTCAGTACTTC. This translates into CASSLTGGHIQYF.

This clone occurred once. The chain has TRBV29-1 and TRBJ1-1; 7 nucleotides match TRBD1. The CDR3 is 15 residues long. Germline V gives CDR1 SQVTM, CDR2 ANQGSEA. Trimming took 2 bases from V and 2 from J; bases not matched to a gene: 8. Here the CDR3 DNA reads TGCAGCGTTGAAACAGGGGTCTCCTTCAACACTGAAGCTTTCTTT. Protein: CSVETGVSFNTEAFF.

The gene calls are TRBV5-4 and TRBJ1-1; tentatively, D is TRBD1 (5 bases). There are 14 residues in the CDR3. CDR1 SGHNT and CDR2 YYREEE come from the germline V gene (reference sequence). V lost 0 bases and J lost 4, with 10 bases in between. DNA for the CDR3: TGTGCCAGCAGCTTGGAGGGGATACGCACTGAAGCTTTCTTT. This sequence encodes CASSLEGIRTEAFF.

CDR3 loop: CATSRDDLASDNEQFF. The DNA for the CDR3 is TGTGCCACCAGCAGAGATGACCTAGCGTCCGACAATGAGCAGTTCTTC. The chain carries TRBV15 and TRBJ2-1; maybe TRBD2 (6 bases). CDR1 is LNHNV and CDR2 is YYDKDF in the germline V gene (reference sequence). V was clipped by 0 bases and J by 5 bases, with 14 bases between them. The CDR3 spans 16 residues.